In this sample, the clone carrying this T cell receptor (beta chain) turned up many times. The antigen remains undetermined. TCRdb independently ran MiXCR on the 5' RACE reads; one entry per CDR3 protein. The sample holds roughly 540,000 distinct CDR3 sequences, roughly a fifth seen once. This record comes from a study of identical twins. Overall study findings and caveats: Shared out-of-frame alpha sequences (those common to twins) showed excess low generation probability. Cord blood beta clonotypes present at high abundance carried fewer insertions; no such pattern appeared in memory repertoires.

Germline CDR1 KGHDR, CDR2 SFDVKD. Germline trimming cut 4 bases from V and 6 bases from J; bases unmatched to any gene: 6. The length of the CDR3 is 15 residues. The data were also submitted as part of a second study, on T cells expressing NK-cell markers. According to that study: Within the sequenced cohort of eight donors, seven exhibited HCMV seropositivity and one was seronegative. Four of the donors also had these clonotypes leading their CD3+CD56-NKG2C+ fraction.

Sequencing input: CD4+ T cells sorted from blood. The chain joins TRBV24-1 to TRBJ2-2; 8 positions agree with TRBD1. This receptor was taken from a woman aged 18-35 years in good health. CDR3 coding DNA: TGTGCCACCAGTGACCCAGGACAGGGTGCCGGGGAGCTGTTTTTT. Residues: CATSDPGQGAGELFF.